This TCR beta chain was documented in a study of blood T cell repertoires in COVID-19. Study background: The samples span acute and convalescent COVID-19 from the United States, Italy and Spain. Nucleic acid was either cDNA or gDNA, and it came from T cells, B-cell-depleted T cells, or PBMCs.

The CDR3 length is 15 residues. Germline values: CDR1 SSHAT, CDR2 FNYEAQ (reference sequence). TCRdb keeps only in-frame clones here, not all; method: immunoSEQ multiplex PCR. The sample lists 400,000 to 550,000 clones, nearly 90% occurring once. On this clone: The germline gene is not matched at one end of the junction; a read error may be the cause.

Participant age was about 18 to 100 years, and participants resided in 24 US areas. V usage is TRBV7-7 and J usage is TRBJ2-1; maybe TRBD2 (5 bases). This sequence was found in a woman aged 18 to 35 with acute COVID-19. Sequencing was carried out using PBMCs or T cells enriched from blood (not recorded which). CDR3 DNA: TGTGCTAGCAGCTTAGACACGGGGTCGTACAATGAGCAGTTCTTC. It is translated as CASSLDTGSYNEQFF.